This T cell receptor (beta chain) was sequenced for a study of blood T cell repertoires in COVID-19 (dated by TCRdb to about 2020). Study-level background: Samples from collaborators originated in the United States, Italy and Spain and spanned both the acute and convalescent phases of COVID-19. Deeply sampled blood TCRbeta repertoires from subjects exposed to, actively infected with, or recovered from COVID-19 were included in the dataset. The samples were drawn from two sources: the first 160 participants of the ongoing ImmuneRACE study, and 1,000 to 1,500 subjects contributed by 6 global collaborators. A freely available public database, intended as a resource for researchers studying the immune response to SARS-CoV-2, is where the repertoires were released. Sample metadata almost always included a de-identified subject ID, COVID-19 status, age in years and sex. The prospective study material was composed of cDNA or gDNA derived from T cells, B-cell-depleted T cells, or PBMCs. Where available, HLA class I and class II types were obtained from metadata supplied by the sample provider rather than from assay-based typing.

TCRbeta CDR3 regions were amplified from genomic DNA by means of the immunoSEQ Assay, a bias-controlled multiplex PCR. Regarding the original processing steps: The number of nucleated cells in each sample was estimated from the amplification of reference gene primers within the assay. Sequence reads were collapsed and filtered to measure the absolute abundance of every unique TCRbeta CDR3 rearrangement. For each sample, productive Simpson clonality was calculated as the square root of Simpson's diversity index across productive rearrangements. What TCRdb holds here is the immuneACCESS table cut down to in-frame rearrangements. Part of the clones is not present; checked against another copy, under half of the missing clones reflect an unresolved V gene, and the others are unexplained. For V, J and clone size, that table is used; D and trimming come from the DNA. The sample data list fewer than 70,000 clones, and 79% of these were observed just once. Approximately 3% of the sample lies in the top ten.

Collaborating institutions collected whole blood in K2EDTA tubes following their own protocols. For TCRbeta analysis, collaborators shipped samples as frozen whole blood, isolated PBMCs, or DNA extracted from either of those sample types. As to this clone: The antigen this receptor binds is unknown. Per-base qualities were not stored, and no clone one base away is much larger.

Results the study describes overall, beyond this receptor: Clinical and demographic metadata were provided uncurated, with the amount varying by source and participant.

The receptor was isolated from a man aged 55 to 70 with acute or convalescent COVID-19. Sequencing was done on a sample of peripheral blood.

At the DNA level, the sequence is TGTGCCAGCAGTTTATCTGGTGGGACAGGAGTCGTCTCCCTCCACTTT. Translated, this is CASSLSGGTGVVSLHF. The chain was built from TRBV27 and TRBJ1-6; 8 bases in the middle match TRBD1. V lost 0 bases and J lost 14 bases, and the count of bases not matched to a germline gene is 12. CDR1 MNHEY and CDR2 SMNVEV are derived from the germline V gene (reference sequence). Inclusive of the bounding cysteine and phenylalanine, the CDR3 is 16 residues long. Only the CDR3 region is kept as DNA, spanning 48 bases read in frame from base 1.